Below, one T cell receptor beta chain is given with its context. Its antigen is unidentified. Donors in the study were healthy people who gave bone marrow. At sampling all donors were nominally healthy, likely with unrecorded immune exposures. PCR was performed using 60 Vbeta and 13 Jbeta primers. Clones were read by immunoSEQ multiplex PCR, and TCRdb kept only the in-frame ones, dropping some. The repertoire holds about 120,000 clones, with more than 80% as singletons. The source of the sample is a study of cytomegalovirus exposure and HLA in healthy donors. Study-wide results and limits: When a later analysis compared HLA-associated TCR beta chains with equally common others, the HLA-associated chains turned out to be more clonally expanded and to have lower generation probabilities.

The source material was PBMCs. The TCR sequence derives from a man between 40 and 49 years old in good health and CMV-seronegative.

CDR3 sequence reads: CATGTVRGTEAFF. CDR3 bases: TGTGCCACCGGGACAGTCCGGGGCACTGAAGCTTTCTTT. V and J are TRBV6-5 and TRBJ1-1; 7 bases line up with TRBD1. Germline lookup yields CDR1 MNHEY and CDR2 SVGAGI. V gave up 10 bases and J gave up 4 bases; unmatched junction bases: 9. The CDR3 has 13 amino acids.